These 19 T cell receptor beta chains originate from one sample sequenced in a study of blood T cell repertoires in COVID-19. Assay used: immunoSEQ multiplex PCR; TCRdb lists only in-frame clones, some missing. Of over 400,000 clones listed, roughly 88% were seen once; the top ten hold roughly 1.4%. Sequenced material: peripheral blood. Receptor source: a woman aged 25 to 39 with active or convalescent COVID-19.

This clone was seen more than once but under ten times. The junction departs from the called germline gene at one end, perhaps through a read error. The chain carries TRBV2 and TRBJ1-2; no clear D. The CDR3 covers 13 residues. Germline-derived CDR1 and CDR2 are SNHLY and FYNNEI. The CDR3 here is CASSGGEYYGYTF. Written as DNA, the CDR3 is TGTGCCAGCAGTGGTGGGGAGTACTACGGCTACACCTTC.

The chain couples TRBV4-1 to TRBJ2-1; 10 nucleotides align to TRBD2. With 0 bases clipped from V and 9 bases from J, the junction kept 17 bases outside the gene matches. CDR1 is MGHRA, CDR2 YSYEKL, per germline. This CDR3 comprises 19 residues. The CDR3: CASSQEGGQIASGRGEQFF. The CDR3 DNA sequence: TGCGCCAGCAGCCAAGAGGGGGGGCAGATCGCTAGCGGGAGAGGTGAGCAGTTCTTC.

The rearrangement links TRBV5-1 to TRBJ2-5, with TRBD2 matching 14 bases. This CDR3 is built from 17 residues. J lost 2 bases, V lost 5 bases, and 8 bases had no gene match. Germline assignment: CDR1 SGHRS and CDR2 YFSETQ. CDR3 coding DNA: TGCGCCAGCAGACTGGGACTAGCGGGGGCCCTACAAGAGACCCAGTACTTC. It encodes CASRLGLAGALQETQYF. Based on the CDR3 plus reference TRBV5-1 and TRBJ2-5, the full variable domain is KAGVTQTPRYLIKTRGQQVTLSCSPISGHRSVSWYQQTPGQGLQFLFEYFSETQRNKGNFPGRFSGRQFSNSRSEMNVSTLELGDSALYLCASRLGLAGALQETQYFGPGTRLLVL.

The sample holds a few counts of this clone. The chain couples TRBV3-1 (or the pseudogene TRBV3-2) to TRBJ1-4; 11 nucleotides align to TRBD1. This CDR3 is built from 17 residues. Germline loops: CDR1 LGHDT, CDR2 YNNKEL (reference sequence). V was clipped by 6 bases and J by 7 bases; unmatched bases: 13. In nucleotides, the CDR3 is TGTGCCAGCAGTCTAACAACTGGACAGGGGGCAGGTGAAAAACTGTTTTTT. Protein: CASSLTTGQGAGEKLFF.

In this sample, this clone turned up once. This chain joins TRBV6-5 and TRBJ1-2, with a tentative D call TRBD1 (5 bases). The length of the CDR3 is 13 residues. Germline values: CDR1 MNHEY, CDR2 SVGAGI. V shed 5 bases and J shed 8 bases, with 15 bases lying between them. CDR3 amino acids: CASSPLPGKGYTF. For the CDR3, the DNA is TGTGCCAGCAGTCCCCTTCCAGGGAAAGGCTACACCTTC.

This clone was observed a handful of times. The V gene is TRBV12-3 or TRBV12-4, the J gene TRBJ1-2; tentatively, D is TRBD1 (6 bases). CDR3 length: 13 amino acids. Trimming left V 4 bases short and J 1 base short, with 7 bases between. The chain's CDR3 is CASSYRDNYGYTF. CDR3 nucleotides: TGTGCCAGCAGTTACAGGGATAACTATGGCTACACCTTC.

This clone has a single count. The V gene is TRBV11-2, the J gene TRBJ2-1; D gene unclear. CDR1 and CDR2 (germline): SGHAT, FQNNGV. The CDR3 spans 18 residues. V lost 0 bases and J lost 1, with 16 bases in between. The CDR3 nucleotides read TGTGCCAGCAGCTTAGATAACCCGCTGCGCTATTCCTACAATGAGCAGTTCTTC. The encoded protein is CASSLDNPLRYSYNEQFF. The variable domain in full, completed from reference TRBV11-2 and TRBJ2-1, reads EAGVAQSPRYKIIEKRQSVAFWCNPISGHATLYWYQQILGQGPKLLIQFQNNGVVDDSQLPKDRFSAERLKGVDSTLKIQPAKLEDSAVYLCASSLDNPLRYSYNEQFFGPGTRLTVL.

V gene TRBV18 combines with J gene TRBJ1-1; maybe TRBD1 (6 bases). V gave up 2 bases and J gave up 5 bases, with 6 bases separating them. This CDR3 contains 12 residues. Germline V gene sequence: CDR1 KGHSH, CDR2 LQKENI. The CDR3 sequence is CASSPTGTEAFF. CDR3 nucleotides: TGTGCCAGCTCACCAACAGGGACTGAAGCTTTCTTT.

The chain recombines TRBV15 with TRBJ2-1, with 9 bases lining up with TRBD1. CDR1 and CDR2 (germline): LNHNV, YYDKDF (reference sequence). Trimming at V came to 2 bases and at J to 4 bases, leaving 3 bases not matched to a gene. CDR3 length: 15 amino acids. CDR3 DNA: TGTGCCACCAGCAGAACCGGACAGGGGTACAATGAGCAGTTCTTC. Translation: CATSRTGQGYNEQFF.

V gene TRBV5-1 combines with J gene TRBJ2-7; D is perhaps TRBD2 (6 bases). The CDR3 is made up of 16 amino acids. Germline lookup yields CDR1 SGHRS and CDR2 YFSETQ. With 0 bases removed from V and 3 bases from J, the gap between germline ends came to 16 bases. The CDR3 nucleotides read TGCGCCAGCAGCTTGGTACCGGGGGAGGCTAGCTACGAGCAGTACTTC. Translated: CASSLVPGEASYEQYF.

The rearrangement joins TRBV5-8 to TRBJ1-2; D perhaps matches TRBD1 (6 bases). The germline V and J ends were trimmed by 10 bases and 1 base, with 20 bases remaining between them. The CDR3 is 15 residues long. Germline values: CDR1 SGHTS, CDR2 YDEGEE. The CDR3 sequence is CAVTQGPPLNYGYTF. CDR3 coding DNA: TGTGCCGTCACGCAGGGGCCCCCTCTTAACTATGGCTACACCTTC. Using reference TRBV5-8 and TRBJ1-2 for the parts outside the CDR3, the full variable domain is EAGVTQSPTHLIKTRGQQATLRCSPISGHTSVYWYQQALGLGLQFLLWYDEGEERNRGNFPPRFSGRQFPNYSSELNVNALELEDSALYLCAVTQGPPLNYGYTFGSGTRLTVV.

The chain joins TRBV3-1 (or the pseudogene TRBV3-2) to TRBJ1-6, with no clear D. This CDR3 spans 16 amino acids. Germline loops: CDR1 LGHDT, CDR2 YNNKEL (reference sequence). The germline V and J ends were trimmed by 3 bases and 9 bases, with 18 bases remaining between them. The CDR3 bases are TGTGCCAGCAGCCACCGGAATGGCGCAAGCGGTTCACCCCTCCACTTT. It is translated as CASSHRNGASGSPLHF.

This chain connects TRBV5-1 to TRBJ1-1, with D unresolved. With 3 bases removed from V and 2 bases from J, the gap between germline ends came to 8 bases. This CDR3 region has 13 residues. Germline assignment: CDR1 SGHRS and CDR2 YFSETQ. CDR3 in amino acids: CASSSRSNTEAFF. For the CDR3, the DNA is TGCGCCAGCAGCTCTAGATCTAACACTGAAGCTTTCTTT.

This clone is a singleton in its sample. The V and J genes are TRBV14 and TRBJ2-4, with 10 nucleotides matching TRBD1. Looked up from germline, CDR1 is SGHDN and CDR2 is FVKESK. The ends lost 4 bases at V and 8 bases at J; junction bases unmatched: 11. This CDR3 comprises 16 residues. In DNA, the CDR3 is TGTGCCAGCAGCCCCCACCGGGACAGGGGCACAGACATTCAGTACTTC. It specifies CASSPHRDRGTDIQYF.

This sequence joins TRBV25-1 and TRBJ2-3; 8 bases line up with TRBD2. J was trimmed by 1 base and V by 6 bases; bases with no gene match: 6. The germline V gene encodes CDR1 MGHDK and CDR2 SYGVNS. The length of the CDR3 is 15 residues. The CDR3 region is CASSKRGMGTDTQYF. The DNA for the CDR3 is TGTGCCAGCAGCAAGCGGGGGATGGGCACAGATACGCAGTATTTT.

The chain recombines TRBV19 with TRBJ2-1; tentatively, D is TRBD1 (6 bases). Between the trimmed V and J ends, which lost 8 bases and 4 bases, there was a span of 15 bases. Per the germline V gene, CDR1 is LNHDA and CDR2 is SQIVND (reference sequence). This CDR3 comprises 14 residues. The CDR3 spells CASGRTEVYNEQFF. CDR3 sequence (DNA): TGTGCCAGTGGTAGGACAGAAGTTTACAATGAGCAGTTCTTC.

The rearrangement joins TRBV6-2 or TRBV6-3 to TRBJ2-4; D not resolved. The CDR3 consists of 17 residues. V was shortened by 0 bases and J by 0 bases, with 12 bases between the two germline ends. Germline V gene sequence: CDR1 MNHEY, CDR2 SVGEGT. The CDR3 DNA reads TGTGCCAGCAGTTACTCCATTAAAATACTAGCCAAAAACATTCAGTACTTC. It encodes CASSYSIKILAKNIQYF.

V usage is TRBV2 and J usage is TRBJ2-7; 8 bases fit TRBD1. Germline CDR1 and CDR2: SNHLY and FYNNEI. This CDR3 has 14 amino acids. The V gene end was trimmed by 7 bases and the J gene end by 6 bases; junction bases not matched to a gene: 11. The CDR3 region has the DNA TGTGCCAGCAACAGCAGGGACAGGAGGTTCGAGCAGTACTTC. It yields the protein CASNSRDRRFEQYF. The full variable domain, rest sourced from reference TRBV2 and TRBJ2-7, is EPEVTQTPSHQVTQMGQEVILRCVPISNHLYFYWYRQILGQKVEFLVSFYNNEISEKSEIFDDQFSVERPDGSNFTLKIRSTKLEDSAMYFCASNSRDRRFEQYFGPGTRLTVT.

V gene TRBV10-3 combines with J gene TRBJ2-2; the D gene is possibly TRBD2 (6 bases). CDR1 and CDR2 (germline): ENHRY, SYGVKD. CDR3 length: 15 residues. V lost 0 bases and J 2 bases, leaving 7 bases between the germline ends. The CDR3 sequence is CAISESRGNTGELFF. The DNA of the CDR3 is TGTGCCATCAGTGAGTCGCGGGGCAACACCGGGGAGCTGTTTTTT.